This TCR beta chain originates from a study of blood T cell repertoires in COVID-19. The wider study: Acute-phase and convalescent COVID-19 samples originated in the United States, Italy and Spain.

The germline V gene encodes CDR1 MNHNY and CDR2 SVGAGI (reference sequence). The CDR3 has 12 residues. In the source study's methods: It was from reference gene primer amplification that nucleated cell counts were estimated. Sequenced by immunoSEQ multiplex PCR; TCRdb stores in-frame clones only, minus some. V and J calls and clone size are those listed in that table; D and trimming were worked out from the DNA. The sample holds a few hundred thousand clones; about 90% are singletons and the top ten take under 2.5%. Notes on this clone: The junction shows a germline mismatch at one end, possibly a read error.

What was sequenced was peripheral blood. J is TRBJ1-2 and V is TRBV6-6; 7 positions match TRBD1. This receptor was obtained from a woman aged 55-75 years with COVID-19, enrolled during active disease. The CDR3 loop is CASSAGTAKLPF. In DNA form, the CDR3 reads TGTGCCAGCAGCGCCGGGACAGCCAAGTTACCTTTC.